These 17 T cell receptor beta chains originate from one sample sequenced in a study of T cell changes during pregnancy in multiple sclerosis. Method: immunoSEQ multiplex PCR; TCRdb's copy keeps in-frame clones and lacks some. The repertoire holds 58,000 or so clones, with around 92% as singletons. The sequenced sample was peripheral blood, obtained in the first trimester of pregnancy. These receptors were collected from a female donor with multiple sclerosis, enrolled in a pregnancy study.

This chain uses TRBV5-1 with TRBJ1-2; 7 bases align to TRBD1. Germline V CDR1 and CDR2: SGHRS, YFSETQ. The V gene end was trimmed by 0 bases and the J gene end by 5 bases; junction bases not matched to a gene: 1. This CDR3 has 13 amino acids. The CDR3 loop is CASSLGDRYGYTF. In DNA, the CDR3 is TGCGCCAGCAGCTTGGGGGACAGATATGGCTACACCTTC.

The chain uses TRBV7-9 and TRBJ2-1, with 10 nucleotides matching TRBD2. Germline V CDR1 and CDR2: SEHNR, FQNEAQ (reference sequence). This CDR3 region has 15 residues. V trimming: 4 bases; J trimming: 6 bases; junction bases outside the gene matches: 6. The CDR3 DNA follows: TGTGCCAGCAGCTCACTAGCGGGACTAAGCAATGAGCAGTTCTTC. It specifies CASSSLAGLSNEQFF.

The rearrangement uses TRBV19 and TRBJ1-1, with TRBD1 matching 7 bases. Losses at the gene ends were 8 bases for V and 4 bases for J; bases not matched to a gene: 13. CDR1 and CDR2 (germline): LNHDA, SQIVND (reference sequence). The CDR3 spans 15 residues. The CDR3 protein is CASERGTASSTEAFF. CDR3 sequence (DNA): TGTGCCAGTGAACGCGGGACAGCTTCTTCCACTGAAGCTTTCTTT.

This clone occurred once. This chain connects TRBV21-1 to TRBJ1-4; the table names TRBD1, a call not compared with the DNA. TRBV21-1 is tagged as a pseudogene. The CDR3 runs to 16 residues. The CDR3 loop is CASSPGQIATNEKLFF. The CDR3 DNA reads TGTGCCAGCAGCCCGGGACAGATAGCAACTAATGAAAAACTGTTTTTT.

The V and J genes are TRBV10-3 and TRBJ2-7, with D uncertain. The CDR3 totals 15 residues. Germline V gene lookup returns CDR1 ENHRY and CDR2 SYGVKD. Trimming removed 6 bases at V and 0 bases at J, with 15 bases between. CDR3 DNA: TGTGCCATCAGCGGAAAGACAACCTCCTCCTACGAGCAGTACTTC. The encoded protein is CAISGKTTSSYEQYF.

The chain recombines TRBV18 with TRBJ2-5; perhaps TRBD1 as D (5 bases). V lost 3 bases, J lost 7 bases, and 21 bases lay in between. This CDR3 region has 16 residues. Germline loops: CDR1 KGHSH, CDR2 LQKENI. CDR3 in amino acids: CASSPRRQSDSGTQYF. The CDR3 bases are TGTGCCAGCTCACCCCGCCGACAGTCCGATTCCGGGACCCAGTACTTC.

The chain couples TRBV11-2 to TRBJ2-7, with 13 bases lining up with TRBD2. Germline V gene lookup returns CDR1 SGHAT and CDR2 FQNNGV. With V trimmed by 5 bases and J by 7 bases, 8 bases remained unmatched. This CDR3 has 15 residues. CDR3 region: CASSPPPGLAGEQYF. CDR3 DNA sequence: TGTGCCAGCAGCCCGCCCCCGGGACTAGCGGGGGAGCAGTACTTC.

This chain joins TRBV4-2 and TRBJ2-7; D perhaps matches TRBD2 (6 bases). Germline V CDR1 and CDR2: LGHNA, YNFKEQ. The CDR3 extends over 17 amino acids. V shed 0 bases and J shed 0 bases, with 15 bases lying between them. Here the CDR3 reads CASSQDRGRQLSYEQYF. DNA for the CDR3: TGTGCCAGCAGCCAAGATCGGGGGAGGCAACTCTCCTACGAGCAGTACTTC.

The rearrangement uses TRBV6-1 and TRBJ2-7; 7 bases agree with TRBD2. CDR1 is MNHNS and CDR2 is SASEGT in the germline V gene. The CDR3 spans 16 residues. V was clipped by 5 bases and J by 1 base; unmatched bases: 11. This CDR3 is CASSKGPREGSYEQYF. CDR3 DNA sequence: TGTGCCAGCAGTAAAGGCCCCAGGGAGGGATCCTACGAGCAGTACTTC.

This clone was picked up one time. This sequence joins TRBV28 and TRBJ1-2; D is possibly TRBD1 (6 bases). Germline loops: CDR1 MDHEN, CDR2 SYDVKM. Deletions cut 3 bases from V and 8 bases from J, with 10 bases between. The CDR3 consists of 12 residues. The CDR3 sequence: CASSFGTGGYTF. The CDR3 DNA is TGTGCCAGCAGTTTCGGAACAGGGGGCTACACCTTC.

J is TRBJ2-2 and V is TRBV6-5, with D unclear. This CDR3 region has 15 residues. Germline lookup yields CDR1 MNHEY and CDR2 SVGAGI. Trimming removed 8 bases at V and 3 bases at J, with 16 bases between. CDR3 residues: CASASQVTYTGELFF. Written as DNA, the CDR3 is TGTGCCAGCGCCTCCCAGGTTACTTACACCGGGGAGCTGTTTTTT.

The chain carries TRBV7-9 and TRBJ2-5, with a possible D match to TRBD1 (7 bases). Per the germline V gene, CDR1 is SEHNR and CDR2 is FQNEAQ (reference sequence). CDR3 length equals 15 residues. The V gene lost 5 bases and the J gene lost 1 base, with 14 bases spanning the gap. Here the CDR3 reads CASSADRRGQETQYF. The CDR3 coding sequence is TGTGCCAGCAGCGCGGACAGGAGGGGCCAAGAGACCCAGTACTTC.

The J gene is TRBJ2-5, the V gene TRBV5-4; D may be TRBD1 (6 bases). The CDR3 has 14 residues. Germline values: CDR1 SGHNT, CDR2 YYREEE (reference sequence). Trimming stripped 3 bases from V and 2 bases from J, with 11 bases between. CDR3 region: CASSSGHLQETQYF. CDR3 sequence (DNA): TGTGCCAGCAGCTCGGGACATTTACAAGAGACCCAGTACTTC. Drawing the rest from reference TRBV5-4 and TRBJ2-5, the complete variable domain is ETGVTQSPTHLIKTRGQQVTLRCSSQSGHNTVSWYQQALGQGPQFIFQYYREEENGRGNFPPRFSGLQFPNYSSELNVNALELDDSALYLCASSSGHLQETQYFGPGTRLLVL.

The V call is TRBV2, the J call TRBJ1-5; maybe TRBD1 (5 bases). Germline V lookup: CDR1 SNHLY, CDR2 FYNNEI. V was pared by 8 bases and J by 6 bases, with 11 bases between. The CDR3 extends over 12 amino acids. In DNA form, the CDR3 reads TGTGCCAGCTCCAGGGTGACTCAGCCCCAGCATTTT. It specifies CASSRVTQPQHF.

The chain links TRBV19 to TRBJ1-5; D is perhaps TRBD1 (6 bases). In germline, CDR1 is LNHDA, CDR2 SQIVND (reference sequence). The CDR3 extends over 16 amino acids. Trimming left V 0 bases short and J 6 bases short, with 15 bases between. DNA of the CDR3: TGTGCCAGTAGTATAGATGGAACAGGGAACACTCAGCCCCAGCATTTT. It translates to CASSIDGTGNTQPQHF.

Only one count was recorded for this clone. The V call is TRBV7-9, the J call TRBJ1-2, with a tentative D call TRBD1 (6 bases). This CDR3 contains 13 residues. From germline, CDR1 is SEHNR and CDR2 FQNEAQ (reference sequence). V was cut by 5 bases and J by 2 bases, with 9 bases left in between. CDR3 coding DNA: TGTGCCAGCAGCCCCGGACAGAACTATGGCTACACCTTC. This encodes CASSPGQNYGYTF.

V usage is TRBV29-1 and J usage is TRBJ2-5; unclear D gene. The germline V gene has CDR1 SQVTM and CDR2 ANQGSEA. The CDR3 loop spans 11 amino acids. V was clipped by 7 bases and J by 10 bases, with 16 bases between them. The CDR3 DNA reads as TGCAGCGGAGCTTCCGACTCCGACCAGTACTTC. It specifies CSGASDSDQYF.